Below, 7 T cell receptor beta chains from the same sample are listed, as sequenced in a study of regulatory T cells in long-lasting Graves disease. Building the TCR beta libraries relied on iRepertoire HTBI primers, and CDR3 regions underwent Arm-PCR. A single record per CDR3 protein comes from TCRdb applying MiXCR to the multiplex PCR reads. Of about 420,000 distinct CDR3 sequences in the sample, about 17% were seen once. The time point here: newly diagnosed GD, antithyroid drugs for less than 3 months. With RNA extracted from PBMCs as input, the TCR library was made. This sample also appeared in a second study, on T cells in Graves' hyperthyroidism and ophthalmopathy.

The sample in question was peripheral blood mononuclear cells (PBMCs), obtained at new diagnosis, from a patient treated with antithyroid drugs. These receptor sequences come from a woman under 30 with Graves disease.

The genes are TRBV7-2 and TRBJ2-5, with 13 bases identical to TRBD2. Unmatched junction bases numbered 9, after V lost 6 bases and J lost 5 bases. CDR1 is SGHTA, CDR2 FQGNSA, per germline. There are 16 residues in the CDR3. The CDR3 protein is CASSPPRTSGSETQYF. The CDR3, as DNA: TGTGCCAGCAGTCCACCCAGGACTAGCGGGAGTGAGACCCAGTACTTC.

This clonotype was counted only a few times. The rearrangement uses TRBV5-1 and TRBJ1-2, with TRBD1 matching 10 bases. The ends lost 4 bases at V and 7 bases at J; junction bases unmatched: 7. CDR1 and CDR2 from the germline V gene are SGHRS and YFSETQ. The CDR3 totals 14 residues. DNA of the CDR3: TGCGCCAGCAGCAAGGACAGGGGGACGGGTGGCTACACCTTC. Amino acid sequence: CASSKDRGTGGYTF. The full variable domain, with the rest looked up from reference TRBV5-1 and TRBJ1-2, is KAGVTQTPRYLIKTRGQQVTLSCSPISGHRSVSWYQQTPGQGLQFLFEYFSETQRNKGNFPGRFSGRQFSNSRSEMNVSTLELGDSALYLCASSKDRGTGGYTFGSGTRLTVV.

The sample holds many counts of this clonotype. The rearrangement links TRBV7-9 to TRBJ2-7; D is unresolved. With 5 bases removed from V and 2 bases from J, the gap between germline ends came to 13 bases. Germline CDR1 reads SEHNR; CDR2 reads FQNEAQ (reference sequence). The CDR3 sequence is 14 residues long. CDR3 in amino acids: CASSHDTLTYEQYF. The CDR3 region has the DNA TGTGCCAGCAGCCACGACACGCTAACCTACGAGCAGTACTTC.

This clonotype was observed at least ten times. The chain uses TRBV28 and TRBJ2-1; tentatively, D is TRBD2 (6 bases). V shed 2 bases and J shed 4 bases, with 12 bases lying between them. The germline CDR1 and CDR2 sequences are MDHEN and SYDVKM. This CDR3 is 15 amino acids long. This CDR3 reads CASSLRERVYNEQFF. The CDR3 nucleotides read TGTGCCAGCAGTTTAAGGGAGCGGGTGTACAATGAGCAGTTCTTC.

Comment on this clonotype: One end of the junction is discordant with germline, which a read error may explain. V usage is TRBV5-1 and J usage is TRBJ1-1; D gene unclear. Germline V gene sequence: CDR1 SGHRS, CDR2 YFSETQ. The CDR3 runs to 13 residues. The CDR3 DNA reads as TGCGCCAGCAGCTTGGGGACGAACACTGCAGCTTTCTTT. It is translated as CASSLGTNTAAFF.

CDR3 region: CASRGTGNTEAFF. In DNA form, the CDR3 reads TGTGCCAGTAGAGGGACAGGGAACACTGAAGCTTTCTTT. The chain recombines TRBV19 with TRBJ1-1; 8 positions match TRBD1. Germline values: CDR1 LNHDA, CDR2 SQIVND (reference sequence). The CDR3 has 13 amino acids. Trimming removed 6 bases from V and 1 base from J; junction bases left unmatched: 1.

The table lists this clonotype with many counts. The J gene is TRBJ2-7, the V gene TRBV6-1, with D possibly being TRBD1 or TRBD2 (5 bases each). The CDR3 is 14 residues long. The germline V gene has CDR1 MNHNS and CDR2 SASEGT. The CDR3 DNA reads TGTGCAACAAGCCGGGGCCAGCCCCCCTACGAGCAGTACTTC. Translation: CATSRGQPPYEQYF.